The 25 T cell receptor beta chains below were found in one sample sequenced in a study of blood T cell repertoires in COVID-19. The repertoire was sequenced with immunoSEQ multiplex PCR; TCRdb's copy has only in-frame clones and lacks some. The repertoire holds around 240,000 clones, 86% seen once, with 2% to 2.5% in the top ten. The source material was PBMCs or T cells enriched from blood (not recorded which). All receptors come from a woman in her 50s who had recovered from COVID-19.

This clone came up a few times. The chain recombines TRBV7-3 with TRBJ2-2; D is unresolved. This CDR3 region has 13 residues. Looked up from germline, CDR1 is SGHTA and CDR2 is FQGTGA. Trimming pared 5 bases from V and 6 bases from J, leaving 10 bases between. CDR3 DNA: TGTGCCAGCAGCACGACTTTAGCCGGGGAGCTGTTTTTT. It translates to CASSTTLAGELFF. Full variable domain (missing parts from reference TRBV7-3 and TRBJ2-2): GAGVSQTPSNKVTEKGKYVELRCDPISGHTALYWYRQSLGQGPEFLIYFQGTGAADDSGLPNDRFFAVRPEGSVSTLKIQRTERGDSAVYLCASSTTLAGELFFGEGSRLTVL.

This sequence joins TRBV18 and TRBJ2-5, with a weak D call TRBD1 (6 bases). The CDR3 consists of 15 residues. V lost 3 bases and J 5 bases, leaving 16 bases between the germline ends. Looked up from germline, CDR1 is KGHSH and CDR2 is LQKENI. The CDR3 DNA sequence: TGTGCCAGCTCACCCGGATCGTACAGGGATGAGACCCAGTACTTC. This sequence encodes CASSPGSYRDETQYF. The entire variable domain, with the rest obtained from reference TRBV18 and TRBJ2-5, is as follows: NAGVMQNPRHLVRRRGQEARLRCSPMKGHSHVYWYRQLPEEGLKFMVYLQKENIIDESGMPKERFSAEFPKEGPSILRIQQVVRGDSAAYFCASSPGSYRDETQYFGPGTRLLVL.

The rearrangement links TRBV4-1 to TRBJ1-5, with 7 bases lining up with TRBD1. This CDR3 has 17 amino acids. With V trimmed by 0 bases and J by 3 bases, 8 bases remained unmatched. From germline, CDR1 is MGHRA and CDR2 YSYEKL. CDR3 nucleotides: TGCGCCAGCAGCCAAGACCCAACAGGGGCTCTCAATCAGCCCCAGCATTTT. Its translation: CASSQDPTGALNQPQHF.

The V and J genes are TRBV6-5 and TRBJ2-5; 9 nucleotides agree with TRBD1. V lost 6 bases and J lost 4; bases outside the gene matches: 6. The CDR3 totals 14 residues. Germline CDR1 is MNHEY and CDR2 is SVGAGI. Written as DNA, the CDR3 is TGTGCCAGCAGGCGGGACAGGGTTTCAGAGACCCAGTACTTC. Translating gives CASRRDRVSETQYF.

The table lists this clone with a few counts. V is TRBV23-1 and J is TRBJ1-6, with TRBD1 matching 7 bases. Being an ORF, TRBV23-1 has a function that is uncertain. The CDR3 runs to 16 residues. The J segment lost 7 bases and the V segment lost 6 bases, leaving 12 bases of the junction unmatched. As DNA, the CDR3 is TGCGCCAGCAGGCGGTTTACAGGGGATTGCAATTCACCCCTCCACTTT. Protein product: CASRRFTGDCNSPLHF.

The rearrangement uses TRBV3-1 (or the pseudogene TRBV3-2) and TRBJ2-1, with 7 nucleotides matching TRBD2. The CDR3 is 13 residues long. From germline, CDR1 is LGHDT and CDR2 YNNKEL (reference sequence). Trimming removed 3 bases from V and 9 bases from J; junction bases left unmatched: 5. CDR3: CASSQRTRAEQFF. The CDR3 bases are TGTGCCAGCAGCCAGAGGACTAGGGCTGAGCAGTTCTTC.

CDR3 coding DNA: TGTGCCAGCAGCTCTATAGCGGGGCAAGAGACCCAGTACTTC. Its protein is CASSSIAGQETQYF. The V gene is TRBV9, the J gene TRBJ2-5; 8 nucleotides line up with TRBD2. V shed 4 bases, J shed 2 bases, and the junction held 4 bases outside the gene matches. Germline values: CDR1 SGDLS, CDR2 YYNGEE. The CDR3 loop spans 14 amino acids.

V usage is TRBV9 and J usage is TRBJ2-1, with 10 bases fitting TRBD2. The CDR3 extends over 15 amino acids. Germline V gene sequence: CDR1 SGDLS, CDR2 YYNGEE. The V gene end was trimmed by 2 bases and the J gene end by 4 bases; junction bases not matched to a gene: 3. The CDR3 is CASSVGLAEYNEQFF. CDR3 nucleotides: TGTGCCAGCAGCGTCGGACTAGCGGAGTACAATGAGCAGTTCTTC.

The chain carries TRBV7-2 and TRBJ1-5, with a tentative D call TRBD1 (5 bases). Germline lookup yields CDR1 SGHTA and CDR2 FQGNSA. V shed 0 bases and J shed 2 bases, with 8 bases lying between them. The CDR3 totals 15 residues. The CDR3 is CASSLADTRNQPQHF. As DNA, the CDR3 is TGTGCCAGCAGCTTAGCGGACACCCGCAATCAGCCCCAGCATTTT.

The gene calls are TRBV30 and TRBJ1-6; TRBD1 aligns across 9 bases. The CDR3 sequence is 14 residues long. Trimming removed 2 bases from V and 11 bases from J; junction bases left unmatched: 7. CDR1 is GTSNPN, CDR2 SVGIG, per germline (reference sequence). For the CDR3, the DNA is TGTGCCTGGAGTAGGGACAGGGCGAGACCACCCCTCCACTTT. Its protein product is CAWSRDRARPPLHF. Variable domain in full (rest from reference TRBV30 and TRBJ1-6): SQTIHQWPATLVQPVGSPLSLECTVEGTSNPNLYWYRQAAGRGLQLLFYSVGIGQISSEVPQNLSASRPQDRQFILSSKKLLLSDSGFYLCAWSRDRARPPLHFGNGTRLTVT.

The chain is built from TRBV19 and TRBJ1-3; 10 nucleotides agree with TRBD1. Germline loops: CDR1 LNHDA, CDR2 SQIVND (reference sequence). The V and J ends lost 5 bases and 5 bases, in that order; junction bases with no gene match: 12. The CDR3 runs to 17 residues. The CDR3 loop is CASSARTGTGERNTIYF. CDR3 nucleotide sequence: TGTGCCAGTAGTGCACGCACCGGGACAGGGGAAAGAAACACCATATATTTT.

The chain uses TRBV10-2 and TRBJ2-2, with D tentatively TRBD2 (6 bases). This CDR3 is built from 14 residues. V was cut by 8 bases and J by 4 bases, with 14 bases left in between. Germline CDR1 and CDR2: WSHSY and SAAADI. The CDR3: CASAGLLITGELFF. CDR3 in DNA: TGCGCCAGCGCGGGACTTTTAATCACCGGGGAGCTGTTTTTT.

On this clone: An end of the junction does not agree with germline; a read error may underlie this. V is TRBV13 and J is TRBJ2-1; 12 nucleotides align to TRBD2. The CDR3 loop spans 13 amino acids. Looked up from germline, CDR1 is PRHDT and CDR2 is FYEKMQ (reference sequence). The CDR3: CASSEGTSGLLLF. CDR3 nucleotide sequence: TGTGCCAGCAGCGAAGGGACTAGCGGGTTACTGCTCTTC.

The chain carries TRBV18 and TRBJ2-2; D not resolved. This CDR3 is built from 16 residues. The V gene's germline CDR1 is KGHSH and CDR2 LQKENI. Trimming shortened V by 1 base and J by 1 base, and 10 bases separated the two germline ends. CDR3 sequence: CASSPLLGENTGELFF. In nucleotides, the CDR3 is TGTGCCAGCTCACCACTTCTGGGCGAGAACACCGGGGAGCTGTTTTTT.

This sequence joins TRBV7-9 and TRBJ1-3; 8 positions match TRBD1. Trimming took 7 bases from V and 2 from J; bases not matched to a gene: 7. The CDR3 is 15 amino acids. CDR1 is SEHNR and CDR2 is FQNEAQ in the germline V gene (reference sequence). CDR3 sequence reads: CASTMTGVTGNTIYF. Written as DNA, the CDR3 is TGTGCCAGCACCATGACAGGGGTGACTGGAAACACCATATATTTT.

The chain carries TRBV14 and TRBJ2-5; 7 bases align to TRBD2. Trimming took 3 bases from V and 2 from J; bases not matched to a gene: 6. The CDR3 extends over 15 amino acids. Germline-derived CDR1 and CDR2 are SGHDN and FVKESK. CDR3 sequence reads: CASSQSGGSQETQYF. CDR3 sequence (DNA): TGTGCCAGCAGCCAGTCCGGGGGGTCTCAAGAGACCCAGTACTTC.

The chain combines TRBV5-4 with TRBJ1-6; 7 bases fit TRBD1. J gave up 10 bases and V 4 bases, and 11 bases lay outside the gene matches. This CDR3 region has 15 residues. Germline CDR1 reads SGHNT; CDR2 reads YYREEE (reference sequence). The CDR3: CASSPGRGRLSPLHF. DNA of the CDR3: TGTGCCAGCAGCCCCGGGAGGGGGCGGTTATCACCCCTCCACTTT.

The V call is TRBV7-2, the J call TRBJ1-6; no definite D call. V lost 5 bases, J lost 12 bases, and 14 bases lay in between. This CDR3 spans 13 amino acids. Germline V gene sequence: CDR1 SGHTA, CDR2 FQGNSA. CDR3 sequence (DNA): TGTGCCAGCAGCCCAACGCGACGCGGACCCCTCCACTTT. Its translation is CASSPTRRGPLHF.

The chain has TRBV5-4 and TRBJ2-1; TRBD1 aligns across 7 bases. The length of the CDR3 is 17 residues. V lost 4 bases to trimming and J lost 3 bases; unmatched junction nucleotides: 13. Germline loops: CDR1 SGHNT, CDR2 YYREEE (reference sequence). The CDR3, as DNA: TGTGCCAGCAGCCCCCCCCCTGGACAGGCTAGCTACAATGAGCAGTTCTTC. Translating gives CASSPPPGQASYNEQFF.

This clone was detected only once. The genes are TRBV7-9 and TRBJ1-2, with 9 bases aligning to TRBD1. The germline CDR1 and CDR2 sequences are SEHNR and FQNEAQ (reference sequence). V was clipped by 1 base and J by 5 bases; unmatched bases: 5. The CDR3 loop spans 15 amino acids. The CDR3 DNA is TGTGCCAGCAGCTTAGAGGCTGGACAGGGGTATGGCTACACCTTC. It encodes CASSLEAGQGYGYTF.

DNA for the CDR3: TGTGCCAGCAGCTTATGGGCAGGGAGGTCCTACGAGCAGTACTTC. This gives the protein CASSLWAGRSYEQYF. V is TRBV7-2 and J is TRBJ2-7; D perhaps matches TRBD2 (6 bases). In germline, CDR1 is SGHTA, CDR2 FQGNSA. The ends were cut back, 2 bases at V and 1 base at J, with 12 bases in the middle. The CDR3 has 15 residues.

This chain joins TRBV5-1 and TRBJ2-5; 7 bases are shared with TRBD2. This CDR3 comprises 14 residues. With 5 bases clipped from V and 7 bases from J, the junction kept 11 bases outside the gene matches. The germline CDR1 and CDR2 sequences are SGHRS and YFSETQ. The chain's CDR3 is CASRLSGSGWTQYF. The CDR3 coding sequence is TGCGCCAGCAGACTTAGCGGGTCTGGATGGACCCAGTACTTC.

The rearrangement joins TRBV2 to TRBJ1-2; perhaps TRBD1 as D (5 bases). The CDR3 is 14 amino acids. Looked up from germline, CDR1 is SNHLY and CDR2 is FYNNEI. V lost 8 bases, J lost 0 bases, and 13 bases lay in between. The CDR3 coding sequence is TGTGCCAGCGCACGGGGGTCCGCTAACTATGGCTACACCTTC. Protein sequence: CASARGSANYGYTF.

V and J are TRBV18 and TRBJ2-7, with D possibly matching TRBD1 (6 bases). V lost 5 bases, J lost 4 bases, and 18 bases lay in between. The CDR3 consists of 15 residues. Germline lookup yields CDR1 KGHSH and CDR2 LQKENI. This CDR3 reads CASSIQTGETYEQYF. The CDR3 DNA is TGTGCCAGCTCAATCCAGACAGGAGAAACGTACGAGCAGTACTTC.

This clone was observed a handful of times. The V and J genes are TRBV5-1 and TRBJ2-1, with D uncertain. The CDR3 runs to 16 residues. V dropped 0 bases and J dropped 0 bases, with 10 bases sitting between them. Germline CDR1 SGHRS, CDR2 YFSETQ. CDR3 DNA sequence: TGCGCCAGCAGCTTGGCCCTGGGCCTCTCCTACAATGAGCAGTTCTTC. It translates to CASSLALGLSYNEQFF.